This T cell receptor beta chain is drawn from a study of T cells after yellow fever vaccination. Study overall: Researchers used SMART-Seq v4 Ultra Low Input to prepare fractions that had low cell numbers. Study-level results: A weaker but faster secondary response was observed, peaking on day 5 versus 15.

In this sample, this clonotype turned up a few times. Its antigen remains unknown. A process of 5'RACE template switching, which added a universal primer site and UMIs, was used to make TCR cDNA. TCRdb called the 5' RACE reads again in MiXCR, with one record for every CDR3 protein. The data show 200,000 to 300,000 distinct CDR3 sequences, approximately 12% seen once. The V end was cut by 0 bases, the J end by 5 bases, with 13 bases between. The length of the CDR3 is 14 residues. Germline assignment: CDR1 SQVTM and CDR2 ANQGSEA. The chain carries TRBV29-1 and TRBJ2-5; no firm D call. This TCR derives from a man aged 25-45 years who received the YFV17D yellow fever vaccine. The material sequenced was CD4+ T cells sorted from PBMCs, taken 45 days after the yellow fever booster vaccination. Here the CDR3 reads CSVEDGPAVETQYF. The CDR3 nucleotides are TGCAGCGTTGAAGATGGGCCCGCTGTGGAGACCCAGTACTTC.